The sequence of this T cell receptor beta chain was determined in a study of CD8 T cells in Susac syndrome. This CDR3 region has 13 residues. J was trimmed by 5 bases and V by 3 bases; bases with no gene match: 1. Per the germline V gene, CDR1 is LNHDA and CDR2 is SQIVND (reference sequence). Reverse transcription of about 0.5 to 1 ug RNA was carried out with random hexamers. By means of immunoSEQ multiplex PCR, TCR beta CDR3 spanning 54 Vbeta and 13 Jbeta underwent amplification. Using its own MiXCR run on the immunoSEQ multiplex PCR reads, TCRdb lists one record per CDR3 protein. The profile covers about 120,000 distinct CDR3 sequences, with approximately 94% appearing a single time and about 0.098% taken by the ten largest.

The clonotype was recovered from a human donor in good health. Material for sequencing was CD4+ T cells from PBMCs. The chain recombines TRBV19 with TRBJ1-5; 7 bases match TRBD1. The CDR3 region is CASSMQGDQPQHF. CDR3 sequence (DNA): TGTGCCAGTAGTATGCAGGGGGATCAGCCCCAGCATTTT.